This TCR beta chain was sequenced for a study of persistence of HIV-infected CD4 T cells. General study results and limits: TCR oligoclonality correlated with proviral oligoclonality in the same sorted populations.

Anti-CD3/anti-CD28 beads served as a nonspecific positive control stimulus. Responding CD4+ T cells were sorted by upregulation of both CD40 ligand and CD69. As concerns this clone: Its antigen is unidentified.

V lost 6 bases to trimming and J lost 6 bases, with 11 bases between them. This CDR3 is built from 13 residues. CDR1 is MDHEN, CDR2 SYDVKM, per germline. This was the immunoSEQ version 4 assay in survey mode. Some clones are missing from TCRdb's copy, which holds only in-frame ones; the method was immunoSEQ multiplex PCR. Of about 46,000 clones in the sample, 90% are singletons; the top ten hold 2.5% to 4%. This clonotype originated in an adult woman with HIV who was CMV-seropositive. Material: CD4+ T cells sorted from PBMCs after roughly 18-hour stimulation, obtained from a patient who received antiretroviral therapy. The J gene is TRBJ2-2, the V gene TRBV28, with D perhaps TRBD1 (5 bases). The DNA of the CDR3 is TGTGCCAGCAGCTTCGGACATCCCGGGGAGCTGTTTTTT. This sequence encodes CASSFGHPGELFF. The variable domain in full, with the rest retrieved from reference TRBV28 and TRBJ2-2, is DVKVTQSSRYLVKRTGEKVFLECVQDMDHENMFWYRQDPGLGLRLIYFSYDVKMKEKGDIPEGYSVSREKKERFSLILESASTNQTSMYLCASSFGHPGELFFGEGSRLTVL.